A single sample is the source of the 21 T cell receptor beta chains below, sequenced in a study of T-cell memory formation after mild COVID-19. MiXCR, applied by TCRdb to the 5' RACE reads, yields one record per CDR3 protein. The data contain hundreds of thousands of distinct CDR3 sequences, around 27% of them seen just once; the ten biggest clones take up 13%. The specimen was PBMCs or a T cell subset sorted from them (not recorded which). These receptors were taken from an adult woman who had mild COVID-19 (a few samples of this study predate the infection). Cell type and time point are not known.

The chain is built from TRBV11-2 and TRBJ2-4; 8 bases agree with TRBD1. The CDR3 loop spans 13 amino acids. The germline CDR1 and CDR2 sequences are SGHAT and FQNNGV. The trim removed 5 bases at V and 7 bases at J, leaving 4 bases unmatched. The CDR3 region is CASSQDRENIQYF. CDR3 nucleotide sequence: TGTGCCAGCAGCCAGGACAGGGAGAACATTCAGTACTTC.

This clonotype appeared a single time. The chain links TRBV24-1 to TRBJ2-3, with D tentatively TRBD1 (5 bases). The germline V and J ends were trimmed by 9 bases and 2 bases, with 11 bases remaining between them. Per the germline V gene, CDR1 is KGHDR and CDR2 is SFDVKD. The CDR3 contains 13 residues. Here the CDR3 reads CATEDSPTDTQYF. The CDR3 bases are TGTGCCACCGAAGACAGCCCCACAGATACGCAGTATTTT.

The chain combines TRBV7-2 with TRBJ1-1, with D unresolved. The V end lost 5 bases, the J end lost 5 bases, and 18 bases lay between the germline ends. From germline, CDR1 is SGHTA and CDR2 FQGNSA. CDR3 size: 15 residues. The CDR3 loop reads CASSPVSGRWTEAFF. DNA for the CDR3: TGTGCCAGCAGCCCCGTCTCTGGGAGGTGGACTGAAGCTTTCTTT.

This clonotype has a handful of counts. The genes are TRBV27 and TRBJ2-7; 12 bases map to TRBD1. CDR1 MNHEY and CDR2 SMNVEV come from the germline V gene (reference sequence). The CDR3 consists of 15 residues. V shed 4 bases and J 2 bases; nucleotides not matched to a gene: 3. This CDR3 reads CASSYGTGGPYEQYF. CDR3 DNA sequence: TGTGCCAGCAGTTACGGGACAGGGGGCCCCTACGAGCAGTACTTC.

This clonotype was seen only a few times. The gene calls are TRBV7-3 and TRBJ2-1, with 10 positions matching TRBD2. The CDR3 is 15 amino acids. Germline V gives CDR1 SGHTA, CDR2 FQGTGA. With 3 bases clipped from V and 7 bases from J, the junction kept 6 bases outside the gene matches. This CDR3 reads CASSFSAGGPNEQFF. The DNA of the CDR3 is TGTGCCAGCAGCTTCTCAGCGGGAGGGCCAAATGAGCAGTTCTTC.

This clonotype has a count of ten or more. Here the CDR3 DNA reads TGTGCCAGCAGTTTGGGGGACTCTTCTTTCTTC. Residues: CASSLGDSSFF. The chain recombines TRBV12-3 or TRBV12-4 with TRBJ2-1; weak D call: TRBD2 (6 bases). This CDR3 comprises 11 residues. Trimming pared 3 bases from V and 16 bases from J, leaving 13 bases between.

The V call is TRBV29-1, the J call TRBJ1-4; 7 bases map to TRBD1. The CDR3 is made up of 13 amino acids. Germline V gene lookup returns CDR1 SQVTM and CDR2 ANQGSEA. V lost 6 bases to trimming and J lost 8 bases; unmatched junction nucleotides: 9. CDR3 bases: TGCAGCGTGACAGGGCCCGGGACCGAAAAACTGTTTTTT. Its protein product is CSVTGPGTEKLFF.

This clonotype was found a few times. This chain links TRBV5-6 with TRBJ2-7; D might be TRBD2 (5 bases). This CDR3 comprises 14 residues. Germline V gives CDR1 SGHDT, CDR2 YYEEEE. V was cut by 3 bases and J by 6 bases, with 16 bases left in between. Written as DNA, the CDR3 is TGTGCCAGCAGCTCGGACCCGGGATCTCGCGAGCAGTACTTC. It specifies CASSSDPGSREQYF.

This clonotype came up many times. J is TRBJ2-3 and V is TRBV5-6, with TRBD1 identical over 7 bases. Per the germline V gene, CDR1 is SGHDT and CDR2 is YYEEEE. This CDR3 has 14 residues. Germline trimming cut 4 bases from V and 0 bases from J; bases unmatched to any gene: 2. Written as DNA, the CDR3 is TGTGCCAGCAGCCCAGGGGGAAGCACAGATACGCAGTATTTT. This translates into CASSPGGSTDTQYF.

The chain has TRBV9 and TRBJ2-1, with D possibly TRBD2 on 6 matching bases. The CDR3 has 13 amino acids. Germline-derived CDR1 and CDR2 are SGDLS and YYNGEE. V was shortened by 1 base and J by 5 bases, with 7 bases between the two germline ends. The DNA of the CDR3 is TGTGCCAGCAGCGTATCGGGGGACAATGAGCAGTTCTTC. This encodes CASSVSGDNEQFF.

V usage is TRBV4-1 and J usage is TRBJ2-7, with 10 bases identical to TRBD1. V dropped 3 bases and J dropped 4; count of bases not matched to a gene: 9. CDR3 length: 16 residues. Germline-derived CDR1 and CDR2 are MGHRA and YSYEKL. CDR3 loop: CASSQESGQGSYEQYF. Written as DNA, the CDR3 is TGCGCCAGCAGCCAGGAATCGGGACAGGGGTCGTACGAGCAGTACTTC.

This clonotype was counted a few times. The chain is built from TRBV29-1 and TRBJ2-1; no clear D. Trimming removed 4 bases at V and 5 bases at J, with 6 bases between. Looked up from germline, CDR1 is SQVTM and CDR2 is ANQGSEA. The CDR3 is 11 amino acids. The CDR3 sequence: CSVVNNNEQFF. CDR3 in DNA: TGCAGCGTTGTGAATAACAATGAGCAGTTCTTC.

The chain recombines TRBV10-3 with TRBJ1-1, with TRBD1 matching over 7 bases. Trimming removed 2 bases from V and 4 bases from J; junction bases left unmatched: 4. CDR1 and CDR2 from the germline V gene are ENHRY and SYGVKD. This CDR3 is 14 amino acids long. This CDR3 reads CAISEEGGSTEAFF. Here the CDR3 DNA reads TGTGCCATCAGTGAGGAAGGGGGCTCCACTGAAGCTTTCTTT.

This CDR3 is CASSEDHGSSYEQYF. CDR3 in DNA: TGTGCCAGCAGTGAAGATCACGGGAGCTCCTACGAGCAGTACTTC. This chain uses TRBV25-1 with TRBJ2-7, with D perhaps matching TRBD2 (6 bases). The length of the CDR3 is 15 residues. Trimming cost V 2 bases and J 0 bases, with 11 bases left between them. Per germline, CDR1 MGHDK and CDR2 SYGVNS.

Only one count was recorded for this clonotype. The chain couples TRBV24-1 to TRBJ1-3, with 8 bases that match TRBD1. This CDR3 contains 15 residues. V trimming: 3 bases; J trimming: 3 bases; junction bases outside the gene matches: 3. Germline V lookup: CDR1 KGHDR, CDR2 SFDVKD. The CDR3 loop reads CATSDPGTGGNTIYF. CDR3 coding DNA: TGTGCCACCAGTGATCCCGGGACAGGTGGAAACACCATATATTTT.

The rearrangement links TRBV6-2 or TRBV6-3 to TRBJ2-7; D possibly matches TRBD1 or TRBD2 (5 bases each). Germline V gene sequence: CDR1 MNHEY, CDR2 SVGEGT. Trimming cost V 7 bases and J 4 bases, with 11 bases left between them. The CDR3 is 12 residues long. The CDR3 sequence is CASTGTLYEQYF. CDR3 bases: TGTGCCAGCACGGGGACGTTGTACGAGCAGTACTTC.

The CDR3 DNA follows: TGTGCCACCAGTGAGCCGGGACTAGCGGGGACGGAGACCCAGTACTTC. Protein product: CATSEPGLAGTETQYF. The chain is built from TRBV24-1 and TRBJ2-5, with 13 bases identical to TRBD2. The CDR3 has 16 amino acids. Germline loops: CDR1 KGHDR, CDR2 SFDVKD. V trimming: 4 bases; J trimming: 5 bases; junction bases outside the gene matches: 6.

This clonotype was found a few times. The chain is built from TRBV29-1 and TRBJ1-1; the D is unclear. The CDR3 totals 12 residues. Germline values: CDR1 SQVTM, CDR2 ANQGSEA. Trimming shortened V by 3 bases and J by 1 base, and 6 bases separated the two germline ends. The CDR3 bases are TGCAGCGTTGATAGCGAGAACACTGAAGCTTTCTTT. Protein product: CSVDSENTEAFF.

The chain combines TRBV12-3 or TRBV12-4 with TRBJ2-7; no firm D call. This CDR3 spans 14 amino acids. Between the trimmed V and J ends, which lost 2 bases and 0 bases, there was a span of 8 bases. The CDR3 protein is CASSLWGNSYEQYF. CDR3 sequence (DNA): TGTGCCAGCAGTTTATGGGGAAACTCCTACGAGCAGTACTTC.

The genes are TRBV5-1 and TRBJ2-5; 7 positions match TRBD1. V lost 4 bases to trimming and J lost 3 bases; unmatched junction nucleotides: 6. The CDR3 extends over 14 amino acids. The V gene's germline CDR1 is SGHRS and CDR2 YFSETQ. The CDR3 reads CASSPGTVEETQYF. The CDR3 nucleotides read TGCGCCAGCAGCCCCGGGACAGTGGAAGAGACCCAGTACTTC.

The chain has TRBV3-1 and TRBJ2-3, with D uncertain. The CDR3 is 15 amino acids. CDR1 LGHDT and CDR2 YNNKEL come from the germline V gene (reference sequence). Trimming took off 0 bases at V and 1 base at J, with 8 bases between the two ends. The CDR3 sequence is CASSQDDAGTDTQYF. The CDR3 DNA sequence: TGTGCCAGCAGCCAAGACGACGCGGGCACAGATACGCAGTATTTT.